This T cell receptor beta chain was recovered during a study of OX40 agonist ivuxolimab in advanced cancers. V lost 6 bases, J lost 0 bases, and 10 bases lay in between. Germline-derived CDR1 and CDR2 are SGHVS and FQNEAQ. This CDR3 spans 14 amino acids. The sample holds a few counts of this clone. TCRdb keeps only in-frame clones here, not all; method: immunoSEQ multiplex PCR. This table holds under 25,000 clones, approximately 78% found once. This sequence originates from an adult with an advanced solid tumor such as melanoma, head and neck, liver or kidney cancer. This sample comprised CD4+ or CD8+ T cells sorted from blood, obtained in a trial of the OX40 agonist ivuxolimab. The rearrangement joins TRBV7-8 to TRBJ2-3; weak D call: TRBD2 (6 bases). The CDR3 loop is CASSQSGSTDTQYF. The CDR3 nucleotides are TGTGCCAGCAGTCAGAGCGGGAGCACAGATACGCAGTATTTT.